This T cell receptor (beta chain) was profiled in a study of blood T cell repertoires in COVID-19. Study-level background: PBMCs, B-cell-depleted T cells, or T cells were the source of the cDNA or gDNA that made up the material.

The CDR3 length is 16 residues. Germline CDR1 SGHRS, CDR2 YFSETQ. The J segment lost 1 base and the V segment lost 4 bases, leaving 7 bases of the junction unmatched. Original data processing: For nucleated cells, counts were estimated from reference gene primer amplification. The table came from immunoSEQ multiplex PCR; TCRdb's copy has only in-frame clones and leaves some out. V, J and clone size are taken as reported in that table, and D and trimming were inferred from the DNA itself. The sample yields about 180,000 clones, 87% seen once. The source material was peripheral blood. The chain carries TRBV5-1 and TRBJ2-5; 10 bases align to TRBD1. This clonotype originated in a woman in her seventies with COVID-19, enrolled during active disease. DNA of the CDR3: TGCGCCAGCAGCCTGACAGGGGGCCAGATCCAAGAGACCCAGTACTTC. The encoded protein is CASSLTGGQIQETQYF.